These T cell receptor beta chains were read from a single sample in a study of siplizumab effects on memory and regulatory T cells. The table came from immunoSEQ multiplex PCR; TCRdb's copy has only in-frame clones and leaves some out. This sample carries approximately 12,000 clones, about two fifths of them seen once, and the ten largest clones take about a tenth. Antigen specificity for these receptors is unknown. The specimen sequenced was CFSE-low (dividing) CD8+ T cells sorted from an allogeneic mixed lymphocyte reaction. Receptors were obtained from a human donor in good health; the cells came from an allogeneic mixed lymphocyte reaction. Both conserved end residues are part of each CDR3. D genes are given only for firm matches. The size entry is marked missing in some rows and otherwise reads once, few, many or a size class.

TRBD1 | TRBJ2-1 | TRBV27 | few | CASSLLTGYGNEQFF | TGTGCCAGCAGTCTACTGACAGGGTATGGGAATGAGCAGTTCTTC
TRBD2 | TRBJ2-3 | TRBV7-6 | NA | CASSLVPPGLAVTDTQYF | TGTGCCAGCAGCTTAGTCCCTCCCGGACTAGCGGTCACAGATACGCAGTATTTT
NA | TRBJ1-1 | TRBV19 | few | CASSTGPEAFF | TGTGCCAGTAGTACAGGGCCCGAAGCTTTCTTT
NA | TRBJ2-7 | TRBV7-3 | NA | CASSLDGASYEQYF | TGTGCCAGCAGCTTGGACGGGGCCTCCTACGAGCAGTACTTC
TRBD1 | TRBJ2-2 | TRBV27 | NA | CASSLSGTGGTGELFF | TGTGCCAGCAGTCTTTCCGGGACAGGGGGCACCGGGGAGCTGTTTTTT
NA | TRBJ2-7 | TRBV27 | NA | CASSSLDRPYEQYF | TGTGCCAGCAGTTCCCTCGACAGACCCTACGAGCAGTACTTC
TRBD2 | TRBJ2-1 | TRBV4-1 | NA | CASSQLGLGGRLTEQFF | TGCGCCAGCAGCCAACTTGGCCTAGGCGGGAGGCTGACTGAGCAGTTCTTC
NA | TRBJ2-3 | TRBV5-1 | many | CASSLVLASTSDTQYF | TGCGCCAGCAGCTTGGTTTTAGCGAGTACATCAGATACGCAGTATTTT
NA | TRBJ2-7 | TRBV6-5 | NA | CASSYGGAEQYF | TGTGCCAGCAGTTACGGGGGGGCCGAGCAGTACTTC
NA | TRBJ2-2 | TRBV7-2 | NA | CASSLMFSDTGELFF | TGTGCCAGCAGCTTAATGTTTTCGGACACCGGGGAGCTGTTTTTT
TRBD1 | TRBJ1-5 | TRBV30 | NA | CAWSETGLDQPQHF | TGTGCCTGGAGTGAGACAGGGTTGGATCAGCCCCAGCATTTT
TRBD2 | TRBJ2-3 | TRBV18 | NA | CASSPWDGLASTDTQYF | TGTGCCAGCTCACCATGGGACGGACTAGCGTCCACAGATACGCAGTATTTT
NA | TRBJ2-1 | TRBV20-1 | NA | CSARLDNEQFF | TGCAGTGCTAGATTAGACAATGAGCAGTTCTTC
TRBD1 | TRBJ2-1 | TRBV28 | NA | CASSKRQGVSNEQFF | TGTGCCAGCAGTAAACGACAGGGGGTTTCCAATGAGCAGTTCTTC
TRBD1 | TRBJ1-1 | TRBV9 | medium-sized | CASSATGDNTEAFF | TGTGCCAGCAGCGCGACAGGGGACAACACTGAAGCTTTCTTT
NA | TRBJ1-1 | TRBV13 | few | CASSFRGTEAFF | TGTGCCAGCAGCTTTAGGGGAACTGAAGCTTTCTTT
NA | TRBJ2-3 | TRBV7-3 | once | CASSSGQSTDTQYF | TGTGCCAGCAGCTCTGGACAGAGCACAGATACGCAGTATTTT
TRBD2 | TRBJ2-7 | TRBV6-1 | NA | CASSTGTRSPYEQYF | TGTGCCAGCAGCACAGGGACTAGGAGTCCCTACGAGCAGTACTTC
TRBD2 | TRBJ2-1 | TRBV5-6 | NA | CASSSLAGVVDEQFF | TGTGCCAGCAGCTCACTAGCGGGAGTTGTCGATGAGCAGTTCTTC
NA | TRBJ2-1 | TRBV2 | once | CASSGGSPYNEQFF | TGTGCCAGCAGTGGGGGGAGTCCCTACAATGAGCAGTTCTTC
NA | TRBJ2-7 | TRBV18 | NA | CASSPTSAGENEQYF | TGTGCCAGCTCACCAACATCGGCAGGGGAGAACGAGCAGTACTTC
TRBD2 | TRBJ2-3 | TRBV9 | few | CASSATSGTDTQYF | TGTGCCAGCAGCGCGACTAGCGGCACAGATACGCAGTATTTT
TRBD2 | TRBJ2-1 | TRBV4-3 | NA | CASSQDKEGGDYNEQFF | TGCGCCAGCAGCCAAGATAAGGAGGGAGGGGACTACAATGAGCAGTTCTTC
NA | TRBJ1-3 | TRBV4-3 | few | CASSLSRSSGNTIYF | TGCGCCAGCAGCCTCAGTAGATCCTCTGGAAACACCATATATTTT
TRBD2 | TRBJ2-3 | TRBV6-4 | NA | CASSDLAGADTQYF | TGTGCCAGCAGTGACCTAGCGGGGGCAGATACGCAGTATTTT
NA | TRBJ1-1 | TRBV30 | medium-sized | CAWSVGGAEAFF | TGTGCCTGGAGTGTTGGTGGGGCTGAAGCTTTCTTT
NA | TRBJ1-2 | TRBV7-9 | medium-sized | CASSEDGEDSIAYGYTF | TGTGCCAGCAGCGAAGATGGAGAGGACAGTATCGCATATGGCTACACCTTC
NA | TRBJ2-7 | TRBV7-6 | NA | CASSFAQDYEQYF | TGTGCCAGCAGCTTTGCACAGGACTACGAGCAGTACTTC
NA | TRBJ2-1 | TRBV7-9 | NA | CASMGGTYNEQFF | TGTGCCAGCATGGGTGGGACCTACAATGAGCAGTTCTTC
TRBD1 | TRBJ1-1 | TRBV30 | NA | CAWDRVNTEAFF | TGTGCCTGGGACAGGGTGAACACTGAAGCTTTCTTT
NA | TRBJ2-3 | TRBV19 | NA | CASSTPQGFGIEDTQYF | TGTGCCAGTAGTACACCCCAGGGCTTCGGAATAGAGGATACGCAGTATTTT
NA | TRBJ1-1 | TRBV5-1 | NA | CASGVGELNTEAFF | TGCGCCAGCGGCGTTGGGGAACTAAACACTGAAGCTTTCTTT
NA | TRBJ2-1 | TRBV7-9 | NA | CASSPAARLGENNEQFF | TGTGCCAGCAGCCCCGCGGCGCGACTGGGGGAGAACAATGAGCAGTTCTTC
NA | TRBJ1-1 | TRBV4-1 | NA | CASSQSLSTEAFF | TGCGCCAGCAGCCAAAGTCTTAGCACTGAAGCTTTCTTT
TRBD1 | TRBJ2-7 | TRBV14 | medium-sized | CASSQGTGVYEQYF | TGTGCCAGCAGCCAGGGGACAGGGGTGTACGAGCAGTACTTC
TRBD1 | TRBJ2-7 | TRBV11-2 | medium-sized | CASSLEQGVSEQYF | TGTGCCAGCAGCTTAGAGCAGGGGGTAAGCGAGCAGTACTTC
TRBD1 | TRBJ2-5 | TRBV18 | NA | CASSPAGTGLQETQYF | TGTGCCAGCTCACCCGCCGGGACAGGGTTACAAGAGACCCAGTACTTC
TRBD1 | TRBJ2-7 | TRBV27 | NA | CASSLRDSFHEQYF | TGTGCCAGCAGTTTACGGGACAGTTTCCACGAGCAGTACTTC
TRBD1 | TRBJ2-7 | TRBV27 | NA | CASSLTGGALGYEQYF | TGTGCCAGCAGTTTGACAGGGGGAGCACTCGGGTACGAGCAGTACTTC
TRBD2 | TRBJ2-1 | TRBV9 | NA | CASSPRSGGVYNEQFF | TGTGCCAGCAGCCCCCGTAGCGGGGGAGTTTACAATGAGCAGTTCTTC
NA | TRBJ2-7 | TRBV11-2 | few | CASSQGPSYEQYF | TGTGCCAGCAGCCAGGGACCTTCCTACGAGCAGTACTTC
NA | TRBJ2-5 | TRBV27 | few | CASSPGVGGVGETQYF | TGTGCCAGCAGCCCTGGGGTGGGGGGAGTCGGAGAGACCCAGTACTTC
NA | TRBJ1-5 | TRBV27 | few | CASRLGQANQPQHF | TGTGCCAGCAGACTTGGACAAGCCAATCAGCCCCAGCATTTT
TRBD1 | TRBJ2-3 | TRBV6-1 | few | CASSTGATDTQYF | TGTGCCAGCAGTACAGGGGCTACAGATACGCAGTATTTT
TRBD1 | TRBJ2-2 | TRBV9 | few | CASSPHRGQGGELFF | TGTGCCAGCAGCCCTCACAGGGGGCAGGGCGGGGAGCTGTTTTTT
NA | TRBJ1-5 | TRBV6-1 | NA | CASRTGNNQPQHF | TGTGCCAGCAGAACAGGAAACAATCAGCCCCAGCATTTT